This record looks at one TCR beta chain sequence and its context. These data originate in a study of blood T cell repertoires in COVID-19. Libraries were prepared by immunoSEQ multiplex PCR; TCRdb keeps only in-frame clonotypes and omits some of them. The data show 230,000 or so clones, 89% seen once. The clonotype comes from a woman aged 40-49 years who had recovered from COVID-19. The sequenced sample was peripheral blood.

The CDR3 nucleotides are TGTGCCAGCAGACCCGGGACAGGGAGCCCCCAGCATTTT. It translates to CASRPGTGSPQHF. The chain joins TRBV2 to TRBJ1-5; 9 nucleotides agree with TRBD1. The CDR3 contains 13 residues. CDR1 and CDR2 from the germline V gene are SNHLY and FYNNEI. V gave up 6 bases and J gave up 10 bases; unmatched junction bases: 7.